These T cell receptor beta chains were read from a single sample in a study of early T cells in non-severe SARS-CoV-2 infection. A single record per CDR3 protein comes from TCRdb applying MiXCR to the 5' RACE reads. The sample includes 100,000 to 120,000 distinct CDR3 sequences, 10% to 15% of them seen just once. Sequencing used whole blood, obtained at baseline. The receptors derive from an adult who was a healthcare worker with PCR-confirmed SARS-CoV-2 infection or an uninfected control (not recorded which). Both conserved end residues are part of each CDR3. Each record gives: D gene, clone size, V gene, CDR3 length, J gene, CDR3 protein, CDR3 DNA. D genes are given only for firm matches. Part of the rows lack a size; the others show once, few, many or a class for expanded clones.

d_gene: -
abundance: many
v_gene: TRBV28
len: 11
j_gene: TRBJ2-2
CDR3aa: CASSRTGELFF
CDR3nt: TGTGCCAGCAGCCGAACCGGGGAGCTGTTTTTT

d_gene: -
abundance: many
v_gene: TRBV4-1
len: 15
j_gene: TRBJ2-5
CDR3aa: CASSQDTGYQETQYF
CDR3nt: TGCGCCAGCAGCCAAGATACGGGGTACCAAGAGACCCAGTACTTC

d_gene: TRBD1
abundance: many
v_gene: TRBV9
len: 16
j_gene: TRBJ2-1
CDR3aa: CASSVVGQSSYNEQFF
CDR3nt: TGTGCCAGCAGCGTAGTGGGACAGAGCTCCTACAATGAGCAGTTCTTC

d_gene: -
abundance: -
v_gene: TRBV5-4
len: 15
j_gene: TRBJ1-3
CDR3aa: CASSRGEQGGNTIYF
CDR3nt: TGTGCCAGCAGTCGCGGGGAGCAAGGGGGAAACACCATATATTTT

d_gene: TRBD2
abundance: -
v_gene: TRBV5-1
len: 14
j_gene: TRBJ2-3
CDR3aa: CASRSSGSTDTQYF
CDR3nt: TGCGCCAGCAGATCAAGCGGGAGTACAGATACGCAGTATTTT

d_gene: -
abundance: many
v_gene: TRBV20-1
len: 15
j_gene: TRBJ2-7
CDR3aa: CSASQNPGISYEQYF
CDR3nt: TGCAGTGCCAGTCAAAACCCAGGGATTTCCTACGAGCAGTACTTC

d_gene: -
abundance: -
v_gene: TRBV9
len: 15
j_gene: TRBJ1-6
CDR3aa: CASSVVPGADSPLHF
CDR3nt: TGTGCCAGCAGCGTAGTCCCAGGGGCGGATTCACCCCTCCACTTT

d_gene: TRBD1
abundance: many
v_gene: TRBV20-1
len: 14
j_gene: TRBJ2-1
CDR3aa: CSAPEDRAYNEQFF
CDR3nt: TGCAGTGCTCCCGAGGACAGGGCCTACAATGAGCAGTTCTTC

d_gene: -
abundance: -
v_gene: TRBV6-1
len: 13
j_gene: TRBJ1-6
CDR3aa: CASSAEQESPLHF
CDR3nt: TGTGCCAGCAGTGCGGAACAGGAATCACCCCTCCACTTT

d_gene: -
abundance: many
v_gene: TRBV28
len: 13
j_gene: TRBJ2-1
CDR3aa: CASRRRSYNEQFF
CDR3nt: TGTGCCAGCAGGAGGCGATCCTACAATGAGCAGTTCTTC

d_gene: -
abundance: -
v_gene: TRBV19
len: 13
j_gene: TRBJ1-2
CDR3aa: CASSIRRSDGYTF
CDR3nt: TGTGCCAGTAGTATCAGACGCTCCGATGGCTACACCTTC

d_gene: -
abundance: few
v_gene: TRBV18
len: 14
j_gene: TRBJ1-5
CDR3aa: CASSTRNSNQPQHF
CDR3nt: TGTGCCAGCTCAACCAGGAATAGCAATCAGCCCCAGCATTTT

d_gene: -
abundance: -
v_gene: TRBV28
len: 16
j_gene: TRBJ1-1
CDR3aa: CASSGRDSGANTEAFF
CDR3nt: TGTGCCAGCAGTGGACGAGATTCGGGGGCGAACACTGAAGCTTTCTTT

d_gene: -
abundance: -
v_gene: TRBV7-9
len: 15
j_gene: TRBJ1-6
CDR3aa: CASSSSDLSNSPLHF
CDR3nt: TGTGCCAGCAGCTCTAGCGACCTATCCAATTCACCCCTCCACTTT

d_gene: -
abundance: -
v_gene: TRBV18
len: 14
j_gene: TRBJ1-1
CDR3aa: CASSPARANTEAFF
CDR3nt: TGTGCCAGCTCACCCGCAAGGGCGAACACTGAAGCTTTCTTT

d_gene: TRBD2
abundance: -
v_gene: TRBV5-1
len: 15
j_gene: TRBJ2-2
CDR3aa: CASSLDPGGTEELFF
CDR3nt: TGCGCCAGCAGCTTGGATCCGGGGGGGACCGAGGAGCTGTTTTTT

d_gene: -
abundance: few
v_gene: TRBV18
len: 15
j_gene: TRBJ1-2
CDR3aa: CASSPPSGFNYGYTF
CDR3nt: TGTGCCAGCTCACCACCTTCAGGGTTTAACTATGGCTACACCTTC

d_gene: -
abundance: -
v_gene: TRBV10-3
len: 11
j_gene: TRBJ1-1
CDR3aa: CAIGGVSEAFF
CDR3nt: TGTGCCATCGGAGGGGTCTCTGAAGCTTTCTTT

d_gene: TRBD1
abundance: -
v_gene: TRBV6-5
len: 15
j_gene: TRBJ2-7
CDR3aa: CASSRTGQYSYEQYF
CDR3nt: TGTGCCAGCAGCCGGACGGGACAGTACTCCTACGAGCAGTACTTC

d_gene: -
abundance: many
v_gene: TRBV10-3
len: 14
j_gene: TRBJ2-4
CDR3aa: CAISPRGGPNIQYF
CDR3nt: TGTGCCATCAGTCCGAGGGGGGGCCCTAACATTCAGTACTTC

d_gene: TRBD1
abundance: few
v_gene: TRBV3-1
len: 15
j_gene: TRBJ2-2
CDR3aa: CASSRADRAGGELFF
CDR3nt: TGTGCCAGCAGCCGGGCCGACAGGGCAGGCGGGGAGCTGTTTTTT

d_gene: -
abundance: -
v_gene: TRBV29-1
len: 16
j_gene: TRBJ2-3
CDR3aa: CSVEGPEGESTDTQYF
CDR3nt: TGCAGCGTTGAAGGCCCCGAAGGGGAGAGCACAGATACGCAGTATTTT

d_gene: -
abundance: few
v_gene: TRBV4-1
len: 14
j_gene: TRBJ1-3
CDR3aa: CASSQVISGNTIYF
CDR3nt: TGCGCCAGCAGCCAAGTCATTTCTGGAAACACCATATATTTT

d_gene: TRBD2
abundance: many
v_gene: TRBV20-1
len: 14
j_gene: TRBJ2-1
CDR3aa: CSAPWREGYNEQFF
CDR3nt: TGCAGTGCTCCGTGGCGGGAGGGTTACAATGAGCAGTTCTTC

d_gene: -
abundance: many
v_gene: TRBV19
len: 12
j_gene: TRBJ2-2
CDR3aa: CASSMNTGELFF
CDR3nt: TGTGCCAGTAGTATGAACACCGGGGAGCTGTTTTTT

d_gene: -
abundance: many
v_gene: TRBV10-1
len: 13
j_gene: TRBJ2-7
CDR3aa: CASSGQDSYEQYF
CDR3nt: TGCGCCAGCAGTGGACAGGACTCCTACGAGCAGTACTTC

d_gene: TRBD1
abundance: -
v_gene: TRBV5-1
len: 13
j_gene: TRBJ1-2
CDR3aa: CASNLGQGYGYTF
CDR3nt: TGCGCCAGCAACTTAGGACAGGGCTATGGCTACACCTTC

d_gene: -
abundance: -
v_gene: TRBV5-6
len: 15
j_gene: TRBJ2-1
CDR3aa: CASSFVGGGINEQFF
CDR3nt: TGTGCCAGCAGCTTTGTGGGGGGCGGAATAAATGAGCAGTTCTTC

d_gene: -
abundance: few
v_gene: TRBV5-1
len: 15
j_gene: TRBJ2-1
CDR3aa: CASSPYPGSYNEQFF
CDR3nt: TGCGCCAGCAGCCCCTACCCGGGGTCCTACAATGAGCAGTTCTTC

d_gene: TRBD2
abundance: few
v_gene: TRBV5-8
len: 16
j_gene: TRBJ2-7
CDR3aa: CASSFDFYGRGGEQYF
CDR3nt: TGTGCCAGCAGCTTTGATTTCTACGGGAGGGGTGGTGAGCAGTACTTC

d_gene: -
abundance: many
v_gene: TRBV16
len: 15
j_gene: TRBJ2-1
CDR3aa: CASTLRANSYNEQFF
CDR3nt: TGTGCCAGCACCCTAAGGGCCAACTCCTACAATGAGCAGTTCTTC

d_gene: -
abundance: -
v_gene: TRBV9
len: 14
j_gene: TRBJ2-3
CDR3aa: CASTADGGTDTQYF
CDR3nt: TGTGCCAGCACTGCTGACGGGGGCACAGATACGCAGTATTTT

d_gene: -
abundance: few
v_gene: TRBV21-1
len: 19
j_gene: TRBJ2-3
CDR3aa: CASSCLRVVWGVSTDTQYF
CDR3nt: TGTGCCAGCAGCTGCCTACGAGTTGTCTGGGGTGTAAGCACAGATACGCAGTATTTT

d_gene: -
abundance: -
v_gene: TRBV19
len: 14
j_gene: TRBJ2-7
CDR3aa: CASSMMSGPGEQYF
CDR3nt: TGTGCCAGTAGTATGATGTCAGGTCCGGGCGAGCAGTACTTC

d_gene: -
abundance: -
v_gene: TRBV30
len: 11
j_gene: TRBJ1-1
CDR3aa: CAWSRIAEAFF
CDR3nt: TGTGCCTGGAGTCGTATAGCGGAAGCTTTCTTT

d_gene: TRBD2
abundance: few
v_gene: TRBV12-3/TRBV12-4
len: 16
j_gene: TRBJ2-5
CDR3aa: CASSLPLAGKGETQYF
CDR3nt: TGTGCCAGCAGTTTACCCCTAGCGGGGAAGGGGGAGACCCAGTACTTC

d_gene: -
abundance: few
v_gene: TRBV5-4
len: 16
j_gene: TRBJ2-3
CDR3aa: CASSLDRGLRTDTQYF
CDR3nt: TGTGCCAGCAGCTTGGACAGGGGACTTCGTACAGATACGCAGTATTTT

d_gene: -
abundance: few
v_gene: TRBV12-3/TRBV12-4
len: 13
j_gene: TRBJ1-2
CDR3aa: CASSLRDPYGYTF
CDR3nt: TGTGCCAGCAGTTTGAGAGATCCTTATGGCTACACCTTC

d_gene: TRBD2
abundance: -
v_gene: TRBV6-2/TRBV6-3
len: 14
j_gene: TRBJ2-3
CDR3aa: CASSSSGLAGVLYF
CDR3nt: TGTGCCAGCAGTTCATCAGGACTAGCGGGGGTGCTGTATTTT

d_gene: -
abundance: -
v_gene: TRBV12-3/TRBV12-4
len: 15
j_gene: TRBJ2-2
CDR3aa: CASTRGGGSTGELFF
CDR3nt: TGTGCCAGCACCCGAGGGGGGGGCAGCACCGGGGAGCTGTTTTTT

d_gene: -
abundance: few
v_gene: TRBV7-8
len: 12
j_gene: TRBJ2-3
CDR3aa: CASLPHFDTQYF
CDR3nt: TGTGCCTCCCTTCCCCATTTTGATACGCAGTATTTT

d_gene: -
abundance: few
v_gene: TRBV27
len: 13
j_gene: TRBJ2-7
CDR3aa: CASSFIRDYEQYF
CDR3nt: TGTGCCAGCAGTTTCATCAGGGACTACGAGCAGTACTTC

d_gene: -
abundance: few
v_gene: TRBV7-6
len: 15
j_gene: TRBJ1-5
CDR3aa: CASSSESGLRQPQHF
CDR3nt: TGTGCCAGCAGCTCCGAATCCGGGTTAAGACAGCCCCAGCATTTT

d_gene: -
abundance: -
v_gene: TRBV18
len: 13
j_gene: TRBJ2-1
CDR3aa: CASSPNSYNEQFF
CDR3nt: TGTGCCAGCTCACCGAATTCCTACAATGAGCAGTTCTTC

d_gene: TRBD2
abundance: few
v_gene: TRBV10-3
len: 14
j_gene: TRBJ2-3
CDR3aa: CAIKGTSGTDTQYF
CDR3nt: TGTGCCATCAAGGGGACTAGCGGCACAGATACGCAGTATTTT

d_gene: -
abundance: -
v_gene: TRBV30
len: 13
j_gene: TRBJ2-4
CDR3aa: CAQAGGAKNIQYF
CDR3nt: TGTGCCCAAGCTGGGGGAGCCAAAAACATTCAGTACTTC

d_gene: -
abundance: -
v_gene: TRBV4-2
len: 16
j_gene: TRBJ2-1
CDR3aa: CASSPKDGDWYNEQFF
CDR3nt: TGTGCCAGCAGCCCCAAGGACGGTGATTGGTACAATGAGCAGTTCTTC

d_gene: -
abundance: many
v_gene: TRBV7-3
len: 13
j_gene: TRBJ2-3
CDR3aa: CASSLGSADTQYF
CDR3nt: TGTGCCAGCAGCTTAGGGTCTGCAGATACGCAGTATTTT

d_gene: TRBD2
abundance: many
v_gene: TRBV7-9
len: 14
j_gene: TRBJ2-1
CDR3aa: CASRAGGPYNEQFF
CDR3nt: TGTGCCAGCAGAGCGGGGGGGCCCTACAATGAGCAGTTCTTC

d_gene: -
abundance: -
v_gene: TRBV12-3/TRBV12-4
len: 13
j_gene: TRBJ1-1
CDR3aa: CASSLLGYTEAFF
CDR3nt: TGTGCCAGCAGTTTATTAGGGTATACTGAAGCCTTCTTT

d_gene: TRBD2
abundance: many
v_gene: TRBV5-6
len: 15
j_gene: TRBJ2-7
CDR3aa: CASSLRGGRPSEQYF
CDR3nt: TGTGCCAGCAGCTTGCGGGGCGGGAGGCCAAGCGAGCAGTACTTC

d_gene: TRBD2
abundance: -
v_gene: TRBV6-6
len: 14
j_gene: TRBJ2-1
CDR3aa: CASGGGAVDNEQFF
CDR3nt: TGTGCCAGCGGCGGGGGGGCGGTTGACAATGAGCAGTTCTTC